This T cell receptor (beta chain) was found in a study of T cells in Graves' hyperthyroidism and ophthalmopathy. Study as a whole: Any treatment followed the collection of peripheral blood at initial diagnosis. General study findings and limits: Most expanded thyroid clonotypes above 0.001 also appeared in blood.

This sample holds PBMCs from 8 to 10 ml fresh peripheral blood. The source material, RNA transcripts, was used to amplify TCR beta CDR3 regions. A set of HTBI primers served as the primers for a first-round RT-PCR of the TCR CDR3. TCRdb recomputed calls from the multiplex PCR reads with MiXCR, one row per CDR3 protein. Among about 640,000 distinct CDR3 sequences listed, about a fifth were seen once. The CDR3 is 15 amino acids. Between the trimmed V and J ends, which lost 3 bases and 6 bases, there was a span of 15 bases. The germline V gene has CDR1 KGHSH and CDR2 LQKENI. This clonotype has at least ten counts. Antigen specificity is unknown.

The chain is built from TRBV18 and TRBJ2-1; D perhaps matches TRBD1 (5 bases). Sequences were obtained from blood. This TCR was sampled from a man aged 25-45 years with Graves' ophthalmopathy. DNA for the CDR3: TGTGCCAGCTCACCGGTGGCAGGGTTTAGCAATGAGCAGTTCTTC. Residues: CASSPVAGFSNEQFF.